Following are 24 T cell receptor beta chains from one sample sequenced in a study of blood T cell repertoires in COVID-19. TCRdb's copy holds only in-frame clones and misses some; the assay was immunoSEQ multiplex PCR. The repertoire holds over 25,000 clones, with 84% as singletons. Sequencing used peripheral blood. Receptors were obtained from a woman of 80 years or more with acute or convalescent COVID-19.

This clone was found a few times. V is TRBV3-1 (or the pseudogene TRBV3-2) and J is TRBJ1-1; no firm D call. The CDR3 runs to 15 residues. Germline V gives CDR1 LGHDT, CDR2 YNNKEL (reference sequence). Trimming shortened V by 4 bases and J by 3 bases, and 15 bases separated the two germline ends. This CDR3 is CASSLGDGMDTEAFF. CDR3 DNA: TGTGCCAGCAGCCTCGGGGATGGGATGGACACTGAAGCTTTCTTT.

The V gene is TRBV7-2, the J gene TRBJ1-2; no definite D call. This CDR3 spans 16 amino acids. The V gene's germline CDR1 is SGHTA and CDR2 FQGNSA. The ends were cut back, 2 bases at V and 5 bases at J, with 18 bases in the middle. The CDR3 coding sequence is TGTGCCAGCAGCTTATCTCGGACTGTGGGGAGGTATGGCTACACCTTC. Translation gives CASSLSRTVGRYGYTF.

The CDR3: CASSPRGQGASRSYEQYF. As DNA, the CDR3 is TGTGCCAGCAGCCCGAGGGGACAGGGGGCAAGTAGGTCCTACGAGCAGTACTTC. The genes are TRBV7-2 and TRBJ2-7; 12 bases are shared with TRBD1. The J segment lost 1 base and the V segment lost 5 bases, leaving 12 bases of the junction unmatched. The CDR3 runs 18 residues. CDR1 is SGHTA, CDR2 FQGNSA, per germline.

The chain has TRBV6-5 and TRBJ1-6, with 7 bases fitting TRBD1. Trimming at V came to 6 bases and at J to 14 bases, leaving 7 bases not matched to a gene. Germline V gives CDR1 MNHEY, CDR2 SVGAGI. The length of the CDR3 is 12 residues. CDR3 region: CASSQGGDTLHF. In nucleotides, the CDR3 is TGTGCCAGCAGCCAGGGGGGCGACACCCTCCACTTT.

In this sample, this clone turned up many times. The rearrangement joins TRBV5-1 to TRBJ2-1; TRBD2 matches at 9 bases. This CDR3 spans 14 amino acids. Germline V CDR1 and CDR2: SGHRS, YFSETQ. The trim removed 3 bases at V and 7 bases at J, leaving 5 bases unmatched. The CDR3 DNA follows: TGCGCCAGCAGCTCCGGGACTAGCACGAATGAGCAGTTCTTC. This encodes CASSSGTSTNEQFF.

This chain joins TRBV6-2 or TRBV6-3 and TRBJ1-1; 7 bases line up with TRBD1. The CDR3 is 16 residues long. Germline V lookup: CDR1 MNHEY, CDR2 SVGEGT. Trimming removed 5 bases from V and 4 bases from J; junction bases left unmatched: 13. DNA for the CDR3: TGTGCCAGCAGTCTCCATCAGGGGGTTAGTGGCACTGAAGCTTTCTTT. Amino acid sequence: CASSLHQGVSGTEAFF.

This sequence joins TRBV19 and TRBJ1-1; no definite D call. CDR1 LNHDA and CDR2 SQIVND come from the germline V gene (reference sequence). The CDR3 has 12 residues. V lost 3 bases, J lost 4 bases, and 6 bases lay in between. The CDR3 DNA reads as TGTGCCAGTAGTATTGAGGGCACTGAAGCTTTCTTT. The encoded protein is CASSIEGTEAFF.

CDR3: CASSTREGRFLDTQYF. CDR3 nucleotides: TGTGCCAGCAGCACCCGGGAAGGTCGATTTTTAGATACGCAGTATTTT. V usage is TRBV5-5 and J usage is TRBJ2-3, with TRBD2 as a possible D gene (5 bases). Germline lookup yields CDR1 SGHKS and CDR2 YYEKEE (reference sequence). This CDR3 has 16 amino acids. The V end lost 4 bases, the J end lost 5 bases, and 20 bases lay between the germline ends.

The genes are TRBV7-9 and TRBJ2-5, with D unclear. The germline V gene encodes CDR1 SEHNR and CDR2 FQNEAQ (reference sequence). The germline V and J ends were trimmed by 8 bases and 7 bases, with 23 bases remaining between them. This CDR3 spans 15 amino acids. In nucleotides, the CDR3 is TGTGCCAGCCAACTTGGTTGGCAGGTCGCTGGGACCCAGTACTTC. Translation gives CASQLGWQVAGTQYF.

The V gene is TRBV6-5, the J gene TRBJ2-3, with TRBD2 as a possible D gene (5 bases). CDR1 and CDR2 (germline): MNHEY, SVGAGI. V lost 6 bases to trimming and J lost 4 bases, with 14 bases between them. The CDR3 consists of 14 residues. CDR3 in amino acids: CASSLRAHADTQYF. The CDR3 nucleotides read TGTGCCAGCAGCCTGAGGGCCCACGCAGATACGCAGTATTTT.

This clone was observed once. This CDR3 is CASSPDSRGREKLFF. For the CDR3, the DNA is TGTGCCAGCAGCCCCGACTCAAGAGGGCGTGAAAAACTGTTTTTT. The V gene is TRBV27, the J gene TRBJ1-4; unclear D gene. CDR1 MNHEY and CDR2 SMNVEV come from the germline V gene (reference sequence). V gave up 6 bases and J gave up 7 bases, with 18 bases separating them. This CDR3 has 15 amino acids.

The genes are TRBV5-1 and TRBJ1-1; 8 nucleotides match TRBD1. CDR3 size: 16 residues. V was pared by 1 base and J by 5 bases, with 10 bases of the junction left unmatched. CDR1 is SGHRS and CDR2 is YFSETQ in the germline V gene. The DNA for the CDR3 is TGCGCCAGCAGCTTGCAACCGACAGGGGTGAGGACTGAAGCTTTCTTT. Translated, it gives CASSLQPTGVRTEAFF.

J is TRBJ1-6 and V is TRBV10-3, with TRBD1 matching over 10 bases. The J segment lost 7 bases and the V segment lost 4 bases, leaving 4 bases of the junction unmatched. Germline V lookup: CDR1 ENHRY, CDR2 SYGVKD. This CDR3 region has 15 residues. The CDR3 loop reads CAISVGTGDNSPLHF. The CDR3 bases are TGTGCCATCAGTGTTGGGACAGGGGACAATTCACCCCTCCACTTT.

V usage is TRBV7-2 and J usage is TRBJ2-7; tentative D call: TRBD2 (6 bases). Germline values: CDR1 SGHTA, CDR2 FQGNSA. V was cut by 1 base and J by 2 bases, with 6 bases left in between. This CDR3 is 13 amino acids long. CDR3 DNA sequence: TGTGCCAGCAGCTTAGTAGCGGCCTACGAGCAGTACTTC. Encoded protein: CASSLVAAYEQYF. Full variable domain (missing parts from reference TRBV7-2 and TRBJ2-7): GAGVSQSPSNKVTEKGKDVELRCDPISGHTALYWYRQSLGQGLEFLIYFQGNSAPDKSGLPSDRFSAERTGGSVSTLTIQRTQQEDSAVYLCASSLVAAYEQYFGPGTRLTVT.

Concerning this clone: Likely a read error: the CDR3 ends without its conserved phenylalanine or tryptophan. The DNA is omitted, as the CDR3 cannot be located on it reliably, and the CDR3 follows TCRdb's listing. The V and J genes are TRBV5-5 and TRBJ2-7; the listed D gene, TRBD1, was not tested against the DNA. Germline V gene data show CDR1 as SGHKS and CDR2 as YYEKEE (reference sequence). A total of 11 residues make up the CDR3, ends included. The CDR3 spells CASRSRDSSFS.

The chain uses TRBV11-2 and TRBJ2-3; the match to TRBD1 covers 9 bases. The CDR3 extends over 14 amino acids. The V gene's germline CDR1 is SGHAT and CDR2 FQNNGV. The ends lost 9 bases at V and 1 base at J; junction bases unmatched: 5. CDR3: CASKQGAGTDTQYF. The CDR3 DNA follows: TGTGCCAGTAAACAGGGGGCTGGCACAGATACGCAGTATTTT.

V is TRBV10-1 and J is TRBJ2-1, with 7 bases lining up with TRBD1. V trimming: 2 bases; J trimming: 2 bases; junction bases outside the gene matches: 9. The CDR3 loop spans 17 amino acids. The V gene's germline CDR1 is WNHNN and CDR2 SYGVQD (reference sequence). CDR3 region: CASSEPLQGQAYNEQFF. The CDR3, as DNA: TGCGCCAGCAGTGAGCCCTTACAGGGGCAGGCCTACAATGAGCAGTTCTTC.

V and J are TRBV5-1 and TRBJ2-1; 14 bases agree with TRBD2. The junction had 9 bases not matched to a gene; V was cut back by 0 bases and J by 7 bases. The V gene's germline CDR1 is SGHRS and CDR2 YFSETQ. The CDR3 has 18 residues. CDR3 sequence: CASSLAGGGLAGGNEQFF. The CDR3 nucleotides read TGCGCCAGCAGCTTGGCCGGTGGAGGACTAGCGGGAGGAAATGAGCAGTTCTTC.

The chain combines TRBV21-1 with TRBJ2-5; the tabulated D call, TRBD1, remains unverified against the DNA. TRBV21-1 corresponds to a pseudogene. The CDR3 runs to 15 residues. CDR3 residues: CASSKACRGEETQYF. The CDR3 DNA reads TGTGCCAGCAGCAAAGCTTGCAGGGGCGAAGAGACCCAGTACTTC.

The chain is built from TRBV7-9 and TRBJ1-2; D perhaps matches TRBD1 (6 bases). Trimming cost V 2 bases and J 0 bases, with 10 bases left between them. Germline CDR1 SEHNR, CDR2 FQNEAQ (reference sequence). This CDR3 is built from 15 residues. The CDR3 spells CASSLQGSANYGYTF. CDR3 DNA sequence: TGTGCCAGCAGCTTACAGGGGTCAGCTAACTATGGCTACACCTTC.

The chain links TRBV28 to TRBJ1-2; TRBD1 is a possible D gene (6 bases). The CDR3 sequence is 12 residues long. The ends were cut back, 6 bases at V and 8 bases at J, with 13 bases in the middle. Germline lookup yields CDR1 MDHEN and CDR2 SYDVKM. The CDR3 sequence: CASSPGARGYTF. DNA for the CDR3: TGTGCCAGCAGCCCAGGGGCCAGGGGCTACACCTTC.

J is TRBJ2-5 and V is TRBV30; 7 nucleotides agree with TRBD1. Germline V gives CDR1 GTSNPN, CDR2 SVGIG (reference sequence). The CDR3 runs to 13 residues. Trimming at V came to 1 base and at J to 4 bases, leaving 3 bases not matched to a gene. DNA for the CDR3: TGTGCCTGGAGTGGGCAGGGGGTAGAGACCCAGTACTTC. Translated, it gives CAWSGQGVETQYF.

The chain carries TRBV19 and TRBJ1-1; TRBD1 matches at 7 bases. CDR1 is LNHDA and CDR2 is SQIVND in the germline V gene (reference sequence). This CDR3 is built from 13 residues. Trimming removed 5 bases from V and 10 bases from J; junction bases left unmatched: 10. CDR3 region: CASSAEPRGAAFF. CDR3 nucleotide sequence: TGTGCCAGTAGTGCGGAACCCAGGGGGGCAGCTTTCTTT.

The chain combines TRBV5-1 with TRBJ1-2; weak D call: TRBD1 (6 bases). This CDR3 spans 14 amino acids. V was clipped by 2 bases and J by 4 bases, with 12 bases between them. Germline V lookup: CDR1 SGHRS, CDR2 YFSETQ. CDR3 protein: CASSFYTGIYGYTF. The CDR3, as DNA: TGCGCCAGCAGCTTCTATACAGGGATCTATGGCTACACCTTC.